A selection of T cell receptor beta chains follows, all from one sample in a study of T cells in Graves' hyperthyroidism and ophthalmopathy. Each CDR3 protein gets one entry after TCRdb re-called the multiplex PCR reads with MiXCR. This repertoire shows about half a million distinct CDR3 sequences, 15% to 20% found once; its top ten account for over 25%. Sequenced material: blood. These receptor sequences come from a woman in her twenties or thirties with Graves' ophthalmopathy. Both conserved end residues are part of each CDR3. A D gene is named only where the DNA matches it firmly. The size field is filled for only some rows; it gives once, few, many or a size class.

>TRBJ1-1|NA|TRBV7-9|few
CASTRSPERNTEAFF
TGTGCCAGCACCCGAAGCCCCGAAAGGAACACTGAAGCTTTCTTT
>TRBJ2-6|NA|TRBV24-1|NA
CATSDGLYSGANVLTF
TGTGCCACCAGTGATGGCCTATACTCTGGGGCCAACGTCCTGACTTTC
>TRBJ2-1|TRBD2|TRBV28|NA
CASSTIAGVLYNEQFF
TGTGCCAGCAGTACTATAGCGGGAGTCCTCTACAATGAGCAGTTCTTC
>TRBJ1-6|TRBD1|TRBV7-2|NA
CASSPRLSGTASLVVDSPLHF
TGTGCCAGCAGCCCCCGACTTTCCGGGACAGCTAGCCTCGTGGTTGATTCACCCCTCCACTTT
>TRBJ1-1|TRBD1|TRBV29-1|many
CSVEDPDRGLTEAFF
TGCAGCGTTGAAGACCCGGACAGGGGGTTGACTGAAGCTTTCTTT
>TRBJ2-7|TRBD1|TRBV7-9|many
CASSLEVPGQGSKWTYEQYF
TGTGCCAGCAGCTTGGAGGTACCGGGACAGGGATCTAAATGGACCTACGAGCAGTACTTC
>TRBJ2-7|NA|TRBV20-1|NA
CSANPGTREALYEQYF
TGCAGTGCCAATCCCGGGACCAGGGAAGCTCTCTACGAGCAGTACTTC
>TRBJ1-1|NA|TRBV27|many
CASSFQTDMNTEAFF
TGTGCCAGCAGTTTCCAGACTGATATGAACACTGAAGCTTTCTTT
>TRBJ1-4|TRBD1|TRBV6-1|NA
CASTTQGNEKLFF
TGTGCCAGCACTACACAGGGGAATGAAAAACTGTTTTTT
>TRBJ2-1|TRBD2|TRBV27|NA
CASRKVAGVPYNEQFF
TGTGCCAGCAGGAAAGTAGCGGGAGTCCCCTACAATGAGCAGTTCTTC
>TRBJ2-1|TRBD2|TRBV11-1|many
CASSSGLAGVDEQFF
TGTGCCAGCAGCTCTGGACTAGCGGGAGTAGATGAGCAGTTCTTC
>TRBJ1-5|NA|TRBV19|few
CASSIDPQGLVHQPQHF
TGTGCCAGTAGTATAGACCCACAGGGTTTGGTCCATCAGCCCCAGCATTTT
>TRBJ1-3|NA|TRBV6-7|NA
CASSLQAYSGNTIYF
TGTGCCAGCAGCTTACAGGCTTACTCTGGAAACACCATATATTTT
>TRBJ1-2|NA|TRBV6-6|few
CASSYSPGGYGYTF
TGTGCCAGCAGTTACTCGCCGGGGGGCTATGGCTACACCTTC